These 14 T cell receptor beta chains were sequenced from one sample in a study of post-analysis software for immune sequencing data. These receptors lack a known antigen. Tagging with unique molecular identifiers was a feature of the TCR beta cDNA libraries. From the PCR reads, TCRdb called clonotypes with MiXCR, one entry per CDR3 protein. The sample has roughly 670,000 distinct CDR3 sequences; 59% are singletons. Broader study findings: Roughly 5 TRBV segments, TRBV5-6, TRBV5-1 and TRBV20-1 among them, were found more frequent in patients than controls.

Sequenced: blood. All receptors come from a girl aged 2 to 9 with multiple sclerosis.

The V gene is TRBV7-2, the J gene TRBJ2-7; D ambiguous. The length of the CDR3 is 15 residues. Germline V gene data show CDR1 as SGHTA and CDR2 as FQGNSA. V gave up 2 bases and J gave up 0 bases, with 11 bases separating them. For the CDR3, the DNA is TGTGCCAGCAGCTTATCAAGTATGAGCTCCTACGAGCAGTACTTC. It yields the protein CASSLSSMSSYEQYF.

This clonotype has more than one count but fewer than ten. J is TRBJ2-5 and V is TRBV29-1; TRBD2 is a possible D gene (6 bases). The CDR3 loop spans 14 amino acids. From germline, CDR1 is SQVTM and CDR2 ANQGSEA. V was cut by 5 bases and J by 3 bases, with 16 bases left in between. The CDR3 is CSVSPGLHEETQYF. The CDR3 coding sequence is TGCAGCGTTAGTCCGGGACTTCACGAAGAGACCCAGTACTTC.

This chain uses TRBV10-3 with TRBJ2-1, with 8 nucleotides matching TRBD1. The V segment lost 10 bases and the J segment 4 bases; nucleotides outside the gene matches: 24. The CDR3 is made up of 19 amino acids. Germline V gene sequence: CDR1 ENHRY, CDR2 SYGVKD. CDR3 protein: CATQAQGALGSANYNEQFF. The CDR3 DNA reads TGTGCCACCCAAGCCCAGGGGGCGCTTGGTTCGGCCAATTACAATGAGCAGTTCTTC.

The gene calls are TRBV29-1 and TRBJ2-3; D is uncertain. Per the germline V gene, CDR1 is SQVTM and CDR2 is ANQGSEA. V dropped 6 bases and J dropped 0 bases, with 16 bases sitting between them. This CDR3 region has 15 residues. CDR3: CSVESQGESTDTQYF. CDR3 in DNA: TGCAGCGTCGAATCCCAAGGAGAGAGCACAGATACGCAGTATTTT.

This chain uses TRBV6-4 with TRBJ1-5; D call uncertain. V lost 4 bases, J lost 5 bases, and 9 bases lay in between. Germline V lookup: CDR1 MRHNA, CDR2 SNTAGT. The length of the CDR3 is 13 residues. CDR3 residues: CASSVKVDQPQHF. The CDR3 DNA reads TGTGCCAGCAGTGTCAAGGTTGATCAGCCCCAGCATTTT.

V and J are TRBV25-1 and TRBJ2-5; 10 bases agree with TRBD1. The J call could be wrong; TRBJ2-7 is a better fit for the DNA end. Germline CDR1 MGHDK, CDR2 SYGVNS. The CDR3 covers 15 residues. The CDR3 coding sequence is TGTGCCAGCAGTGAACCCGGGACAGGGGTGTACGAGCAGTACTTC. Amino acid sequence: CASSEPGTGVYEQYF.

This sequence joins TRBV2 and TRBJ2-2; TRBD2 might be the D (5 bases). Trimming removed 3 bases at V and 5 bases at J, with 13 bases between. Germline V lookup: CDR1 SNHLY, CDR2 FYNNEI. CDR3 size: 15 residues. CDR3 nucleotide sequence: TGTGCCAGCAGTGATGAGGGCCCCCTGACCGGGGAGCTGTTTTTT. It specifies CASSDEGPLTGELFF.

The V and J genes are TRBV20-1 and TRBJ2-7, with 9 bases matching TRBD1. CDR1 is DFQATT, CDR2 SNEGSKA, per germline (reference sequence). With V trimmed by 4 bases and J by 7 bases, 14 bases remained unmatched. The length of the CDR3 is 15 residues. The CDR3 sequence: CSAMSKGTGLGEQYF. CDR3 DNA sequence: TGCAGTGCTATGAGTAAGGGGACAGGGCTTGGGGAGCAGTACTTC.

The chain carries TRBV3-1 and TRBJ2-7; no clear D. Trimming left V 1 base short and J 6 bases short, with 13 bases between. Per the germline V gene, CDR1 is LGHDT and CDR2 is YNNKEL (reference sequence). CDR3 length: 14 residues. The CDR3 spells CASSQVFPGREQYF. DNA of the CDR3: TGTGCCAGCAGCCAAGTTTTTCCCGGGCGCGAGCAGTACTTC.

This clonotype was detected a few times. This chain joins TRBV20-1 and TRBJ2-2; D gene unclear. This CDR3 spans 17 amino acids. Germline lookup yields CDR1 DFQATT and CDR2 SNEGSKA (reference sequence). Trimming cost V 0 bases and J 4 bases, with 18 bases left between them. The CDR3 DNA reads TGCAGTGCTAGAGAAGGCCTGATCCGTTCGGGCACCGGGGAGCTGTTTTTT. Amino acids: CSAREGLIRSGTGELFF.

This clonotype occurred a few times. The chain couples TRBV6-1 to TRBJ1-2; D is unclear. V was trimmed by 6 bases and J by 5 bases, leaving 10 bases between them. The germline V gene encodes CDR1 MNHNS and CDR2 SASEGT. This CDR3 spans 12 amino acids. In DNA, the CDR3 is TGTGCCAGCAGGGGCGCGGGGTATGGCTACACCTTC. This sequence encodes CASRGAGYGYTF.

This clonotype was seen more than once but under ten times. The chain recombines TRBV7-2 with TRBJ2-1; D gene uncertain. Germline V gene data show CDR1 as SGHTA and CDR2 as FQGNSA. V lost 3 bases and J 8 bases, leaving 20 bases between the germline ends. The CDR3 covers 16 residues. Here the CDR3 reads CASSFDPTVSFYEQFF. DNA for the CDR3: TGTGCCAGCAGCTTTGACCCGACGGTTTCATTTTATGAGCAGTTCTTC.

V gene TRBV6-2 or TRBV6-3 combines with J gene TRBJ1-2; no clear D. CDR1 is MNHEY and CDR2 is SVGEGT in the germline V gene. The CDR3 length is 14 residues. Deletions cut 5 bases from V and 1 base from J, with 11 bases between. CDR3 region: CASSRSSLNYGYTF. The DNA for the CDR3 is TGTGCCAGCAGTCGTTCCTCTCTTAACTATGGCTACACCTTC.

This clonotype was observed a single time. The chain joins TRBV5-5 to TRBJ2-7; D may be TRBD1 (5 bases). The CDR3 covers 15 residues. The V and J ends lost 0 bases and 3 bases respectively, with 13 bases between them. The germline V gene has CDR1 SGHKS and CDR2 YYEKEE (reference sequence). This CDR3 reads CASSLGHGQGYEQYF. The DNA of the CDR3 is TGTGCCAGCAGCTTGGGGCATGGACAAGGCTACGAGCAGTACTTC.